Following are 7 T cell receptor beta chains from one sample sequenced in a study of identical twins' blood T cells. TCRdb re-derived calls from the 5' RACE reads in MiXCR, one entry per CDR3 protein. This sample has a few hundred thousand distinct CDR3 sequences; over 25% occur once, and the top ten carry 5.5% to 6.5%. Sequencing was performed on PBMCs. The source of these receptors is a woman between 18 and 50 years old in good health.

The J gene is TRBJ1-1, the V gene TRBV7-9; D possibly corresponds to TRBD1 (5 bases). The V end was cut by 7 bases, the J end by 9 bases, with 15 bases between. Germline CDR1 is SEHNR and CDR2 is FQNEAQ (reference sequence). This CDR3 has 12 amino acids. The CDR3 is CASTRRAEKAFF. The CDR3 coding sequence is TGTGCCAGCACCCGCAGGGCAGAAAAAGCTTTCTTT. Full variable domain (remainder filled in from reference TRBV7-9 and TRBJ1-1): DTGVSQNPRHKITKRGQNVTFRCDPISEHNRLYWYRQTLGQGPEFLTYFQNEAQLEKSRLLSDRFSAERPKGSFSTLEIQRTEQGDSAMYLCASTRRAEKAFFGQGTRLTVV.

This clonotype was picked up a small number of times. The chain joins TRBV6-1 to TRBJ1-3, with D maybe TRBD1 (5 bases). V dropped 6 bases and J dropped 0 bases, with 15 bases sitting between them. Germline V gene lookup returns CDR1 MNHNS and CDR2 SASEGT. The CDR3 is made up of 16 amino acids. The CDR3 nucleotides read TGTGCCAGCAGGGGGACCGCTGGTAGCTCTGGAAACACCATATATTTT. Translated, it gives CASRGTAGSSGNTIYF.

This clonotype has a count of ten or more. V gene TRBV2 combines with J gene TRBJ1-1, with D uncertain. The length of the CDR3 is 14 residues. CDR1 SNHLY and CDR2 FYNNEI come from the germline V gene. V was shortened by 4 bases and J by 2 bases, with 11 bases between the two germline ends. The CDR3 DNA reads TGTGCCAGCAGTGCTCAGCGGATCAACACTGAAGCTTTCTTT. This gives the protein CASSAQRINTEAFF. The full variable domain, its missing parts supplied by reference TRBV2 and TRBJ1-1, is EPEVTQTPSHQVTQMGQEVILRCVPISNHLYFYWYRQILGQKVEFLVSFYNNEISEKSEIFDDQFSVERPDGSNFTLKIRSTKLEDSAMYFCASSAQRINTEAFFGQGTRLTVV.

This clonotype was detected a few times. V is TRBV2 and J is TRBJ2-7; D gene ambiguous. This CDR3 has 10 residues. Per the germline V gene, CDR1 is SNHLY and CDR2 is FYNNEI. The germline V and J ends were trimmed by 4 bases and 4 bases, with 2 bases remaining between them. CDR3 bases: TGTGCCAGCAGTGTATACGAGCAGTACTTC. Residues: CASSVYEQYF.

The rearrangement links TRBV7-2 to TRBJ1-1; TRBD1 aligns across 7 bases. The CDR3 is made up of 15 amino acids. CDR1 is SGHTA, CDR2 FQGNSA, per germline. V lost 2 bases to trimming and J lost 4 bases; unmatched junction nucleotides: 7. The DNA for the CDR3 is TGTGCCAGCAGCTTAAGGAGGGCAGGGGGCACTGAAGCTTTCTTT. Its translation: CASSLRRAGGTEAFF.

The chain has TRBV20-1 and TRBJ1-5; D gene uncertain. This CDR3 is 13 amino acids long. The germline gives CDR1 DFQATT, CDR2 SNEGSKA (reference sequence). Trimming pared 4 bases from V and 3 bases from J, leaving 10 bases between. CDR3 nucleotide sequence: TGCAGTGCTACCCCCACTTACAATCAGCCCCAGCATTTT. Residues: CSATPTYNQPQHF.

The chain is built from TRBV11-3 and TRBJ1-6; D unclear. Trimming removed 4 bases at V and 9 bases at J, with 13 bases between. This CDR3 has 14 residues. Per germline, CDR1 SGHNT and CDR2 YENEEA. The CDR3 bases are TGTGCCAGCAGCTCCAGACCGAGTGGTTCACCCCTCCACTTT. Its translation: CASSSRPSGSPLHF.